The rows below give T cell receptor beta chains drawn from one sample of a study of T cells after yellow fever vaccination. Each CDR3 protein gets one entry after TCRdb re-called the 5' RACE reads with MiXCR. The repertoire holds 350,000 to 450,000 distinct CDR3 sequences, with about 6.2% as singletons. The sequenced sample was PBMCs, obtained 5 days after the yellow fever booster vaccination. The receptors here all came from a man aged 30-40 years who received the YFV17D yellow fever vaccine. Both conserved end residues are part of each CDR3. The order of the fields is V gene, CDR3 length, clone size, D gene, J gene, CDR3 DNA, CDR3 protein. The D gene is left open where the match is weak. Clone size is not always given. Where it is, it says once, few, many or a class for expanded clones.

v_call: TRBV5-1; cdr3_length: 16; clone_size: many; d_call: NA; j_call: TRBJ2-1; cdr3_nt: TGCGCCAGCAGCTTGGAAGGGGGAAGAGTTTACAATGAGCAGTTCTTC; cdr3_aa: CASSLEGGRVYNEQFF
v_call: TRBV28; cdr3_length: 12; clone_size: NA; d_call: NA; j_call: TRBJ2-2; cdr3_nt: TGTGCCGGGAGCTCGTTGACCGGGGAGCTGTTTTTT; cdr3_aa: CAGSSLTGELFF
v_call: TRBV5-1; cdr3_length: 15; clone_size: NA; d_call: TRBD2; j_call: TRBJ2-5; cdr3_nt: TGCGCCAGCCGCCTCGGGACTAGGGTTGTGGAGACCCAGTACTTC; cdr3_aa: CASRLGTRVVETQYF
v_call: TRBV15; cdr3_length: 13; clone_size: NA; d_call: TRBD1; j_call: TRBJ2-7; cdr3_nt: TGTGCCACCGGTGGGACAGGGGGCCAAGAGCAGTACTTC; cdr3_aa: CATGGTGGQEQYF
v_call: TRBV29-1; cdr3_length: 13; clone_size: few; d_call: NA; j_call: TRBJ1-5; cdr3_nt: TGCAGCTTCCGTCAGGGGACGAATCAGCCCCAGCATTTT; cdr3_aa: CSFRQGTNQPQHF
v_call: TRBV5-1; cdr3_length: 15; clone_size: NA; d_call: TRBD2; j_call: TRBJ2-5; cdr3_nt: TGCGCCAGCAGCTGGAGCGGGAGGGCGGTGGAGACCCAGTACTTC; cdr3_aa: CASSWSGRAVETQYF
v_call: TRBV29-1; cdr3_length: 14; clone_size: NA; d_call: NA; j_call: TRBJ2-4; cdr3_nt: TGCAGCGTTGTTCAGGGGATGGCCAAAAACATTCAGTACTTC; cdr3_aa: CSVVQGMAKNIQYF
v_call: TRBV10-3; cdr3_length: 11; clone_size: many; d_call: TRBD1; j_call: TRBJ1-1; cdr3_nt: TGTGCCATCAGTGCCGGACAGGGAGCTTTCTTT; cdr3_aa: CAISAGQGAFF
v_call: TRBV7-9; cdr3_length: 15; clone_size: few; d_call: TRBD2; j_call: TRBJ2-3; cdr3_nt: TGTGCCAGCAGCTGGACGGGAGGGCCGACAGATACGCAGTATTTT; cdr3_aa: CASSWTGGPTDTQYF
v_call: TRBV7-8; cdr3_length: 14; clone_size: NA; d_call: TRBD2; j_call: TRBJ2-1; cdr3_nt: TGTGCCAGCAGCTTGGGACTAATGGGGGATGAGCAGTTCTTC; cdr3_aa: CASSLGLMGDEQFF
v_call: TRBV20-1; cdr3_length: 17; clone_size: NA; d_call: TRBD2; j_call: TRBJ2-1; cdr3_nt: TGCAGTGCTCGAGGACTAGCGGGAGAGGGGGGTTTCTATGAGCAGTTCTTC; cdr3_aa: CSARGLAGEGGFYEQFF
v_call: TRBV12-3/TRBV12-4; cdr3_length: 12; clone_size: many; d_call: NA; j_call: TRBJ2-7; cdr3_nt: TGTGCCAGCAGCAAAGCCCCCGGACAGTCGTACTTC; cdr3_aa: CASSKAPGQSYF
v_call: TRBV7-8; cdr3_length: 15; clone_size: many; d_call: NA; j_call: TRBJ2-7; cdr3_nt: TGTGCCAGCAGCCGCCGGACAGACTTTCGTGGGGAGCAGTACTTC; cdr3_aa: CASSRRTDFRGEQYF
v_call: TRBV20-1; cdr3_length: 14; clone_size: NA; d_call: NA; j_call: TRBJ1-1; cdr3_nt: TGCAGTGCCTCCTCTACCAGTGGATACAGGGAGTCTTTCTTT; cdr3_aa: CSASSTSGYRESFF
v_call: TRBV12-3/TRBV12-4; cdr3_length: 14; clone_size: NA; d_call: TRBD1; j_call: TRBJ2-7; cdr3_nt: TGTGCCAGCAGAGAAGGGACAGTCTCCTACGAGCAGTACTTC; cdr3_aa: CASREGTVSYEQYF
v_call: TRBV29-1; cdr3_length: 11; clone_size: many; d_call: NA; j_call: TRBJ1-1; cdr3_nt: TGCAGCGTTCACATGAACACTGAAGCTTTCTTT; cdr3_aa: CSVHMNTEAFF
v_call: TRBV7-6; cdr3_length: 12; clone_size: few; d_call: NA; j_call: TRBJ2-7; cdr3_nt: TGTGCCAGCAGCCCCACAGGGAACGAGCAGTACTTC; cdr3_aa: CASSPTGNEQYF
v_call: TRBV6-2/TRBV6-3; cdr3_length: 17; clone_size: few; d_call: NA; j_call: TRBJ2-2; cdr3_nt: TGTGCCAGCAGTCACACGCGAGGGACTCCCGGGACCGGGGAGCTGTTTTTT; cdr3_aa: CASSHTRGTPGTGELFF
v_call: TRBV7-9; cdr3_length: 14; clone_size: many; d_call: TRBD1; j_call: TRBJ2-7; cdr3_nt: TGTGCCAGCAGTCATAATGACAGGGGGCGGGAGCAGTACTTC; cdr3_aa: CASSHNDRGREQYF
v_call: TRBV7-8; cdr3_length: 15; clone_size: NA; d_call: TRBD2; j_call: TRBJ2-7; cdr3_nt: TGTGCCAGCAGCTTCGCCCTAGCGGTGGTCTACGAGCAGTACTTC; cdr3_aa: CASSFALAVVYEQYF
v_call: TRBV7-2; cdr3_length: 16; clone_size: NA; d_call: NA; j_call: TRBJ2-3; cdr3_nt: TGTGCCAGCAGCTCCCCCGAACAGGGTCTTGCAGATACGCAGTATTTT; cdr3_aa: CASSSPEQGLADTQYF
v_call: TRBV6-1; cdr3_length: 13; clone_size: many; d_call: NA; j_call: TRBJ2-1; cdr3_nt: TGTGCCAGCAGGATAGACGCGTACAATGAGCAGTTCTTC; cdr3_aa: CASRIDAYNEQFF
v_call: TRBV20-1; cdr3_length: 19; clone_size: few; d_call: NA; j_call: TRBJ2-6; cdr3_nt: TGCAGTGCTAGAGGGAAAAGTGCGGGTGAAATCTCTGGGGCCAACGTCCTGACTTTC; cdr3_aa: CSARGKSAGEISGANVLTF
v_call: TRBV5-6; cdr3_length: 15; clone_size: many; d_call: TRBD1; j_call: TRBJ2-2; cdr3_nt: TGTGCCAGCAGCAGAGCCGGGACAGGGGCCGGGGAGCTGTTTTTT; cdr3_aa: CASSRAGTGAGELFF
v_call: TRBV3-1; cdr3_length: 16; clone_size: NA; d_call: NA; j_call: TRBJ1-4; cdr3_nt: TGTGCCAGCAGCCAAACCCACGGGACACCAAAAAATCGGCTGTTTTTT; cdr3_aa: CASSQTHGTPKNRLFF
v_call: TRBV20-1; cdr3_length: 15; clone_size: NA; d_call: TRBD2; j_call: TRBJ2-2; cdr3_nt: TGCAGTGCGAGGACTAGCGGGAGGCGCACCGGGGAGCTGTTTTTT; cdr3_aa: CSARTSGRRTGELFF
v_call: TRBV12-3/TRBV12-4; cdr3_length: 15; clone_size: many; d_call: TRBD2; j_call: TRBJ2-7; cdr3_nt: TGTGCCAGCAGTTTAAGTCTGGCGGGAGGGGTCGAGCAGTACTTC; cdr3_aa: CASSLSLAGGVEQYF
v_call: TRBV12-3/TRBV12-4; cdr3_length: 17; clone_size: NA; d_call: TRBD1; j_call: TRBJ2-6; cdr3_nt: TGTGCCAGCAGCGCCTGGACAGGGGGCACTGGGGCCAACGTCCTGACTTTC; cdr3_aa: CASSAWTGGTGANVLTF
v_call: TRBV6-1; cdr3_length: 14; clone_size: NA; d_call: NA; j_call: TRBJ2-7; cdr3_nt: TGTGCCAGCCGACGGGAGCTAGCCGCCTACGAGCAGTACTTC; cdr3_aa: CASRRELAAYEQYF